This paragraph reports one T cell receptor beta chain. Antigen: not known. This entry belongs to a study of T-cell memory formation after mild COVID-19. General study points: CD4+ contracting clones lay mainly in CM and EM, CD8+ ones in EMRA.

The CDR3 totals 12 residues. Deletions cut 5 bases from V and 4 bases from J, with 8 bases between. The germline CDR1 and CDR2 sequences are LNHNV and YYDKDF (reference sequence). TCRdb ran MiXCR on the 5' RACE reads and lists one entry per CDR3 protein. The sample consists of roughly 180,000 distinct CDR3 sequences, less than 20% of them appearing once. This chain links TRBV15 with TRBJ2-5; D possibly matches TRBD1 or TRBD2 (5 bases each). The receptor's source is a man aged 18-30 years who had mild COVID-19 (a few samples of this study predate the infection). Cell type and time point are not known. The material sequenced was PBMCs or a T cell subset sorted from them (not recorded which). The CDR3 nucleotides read TGTGCCACCAGCGTGGGGACAGAGACCCAGTACTTC. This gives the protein CATSVGTETQYF.